This TCR beta chain was captured in a study of response to subunit inactivated influenza vaccine. Study results and limitations: Each seasonal flu vaccination may recruit only limited new T cells, authors suggested.

On this clonotype: The target antigen is unknown.

Via MiXCR, TCRdb re-called the RT-PCR reads, giving one row per CDR3 protein. The repertoire has more than 200,000 distinct CDR3 sequences, roughly an eighth of them found once; the top ten carry approximately 8.4%. CDR3 length: 18 residues. Germline trimming cut 0 bases from V and 9 bases from J; bases unmatched to any gene: 14. In germline, CDR1 is MNHEY, CDR2 SVGEGT. The sequence derives from a man aged 45-65 years who received an inactivated influenza vaccine. The material sequenced was non-naive T cells sorted from PBMCs, taken less than 15 days before vaccination. The rearrangement joins TRBV6-2 or TRBV6-3 to TRBJ2-1; TRBD2 matches 10 bases. CDR3 sequence reads: CASSYSTTSGVRAAEQFF. In DNA, the CDR3 is TGTGCCAGCAGTTACTCGACTACTAGCGGGGTCAGGGCGGCTGAGCAGTTCTTC.